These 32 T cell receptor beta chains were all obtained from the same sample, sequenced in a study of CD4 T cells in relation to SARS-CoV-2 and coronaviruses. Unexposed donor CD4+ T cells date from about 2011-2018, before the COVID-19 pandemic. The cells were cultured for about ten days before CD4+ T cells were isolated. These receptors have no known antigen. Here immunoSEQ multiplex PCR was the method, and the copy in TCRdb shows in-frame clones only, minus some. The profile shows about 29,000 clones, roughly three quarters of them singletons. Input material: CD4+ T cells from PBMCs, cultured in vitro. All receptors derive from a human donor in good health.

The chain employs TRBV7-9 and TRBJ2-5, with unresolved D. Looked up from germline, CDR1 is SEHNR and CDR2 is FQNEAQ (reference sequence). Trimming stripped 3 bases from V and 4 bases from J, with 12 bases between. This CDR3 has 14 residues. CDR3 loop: CASSFFMSAETQYF. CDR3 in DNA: TGTGCCAGCAGCTTCTTCATGTCGGCAGAGACCCAGTACTTC.

CDR3 loop: CASSLRSAQETQYF. As DNA, the CDR3 is TGTGCCAGCAGCTTACGCAGCGCTCAAGAGACCCAGTACTTC. This chain joins TRBV7-9 and TRBJ2-5; D not certain. CDR3 length: 14 residues. The V gene's germline CDR1 is SEHNR and CDR2 FQNEAQ (reference sequence). V was cut by 2 bases and J by 2 bases, with 9 bases left in between.

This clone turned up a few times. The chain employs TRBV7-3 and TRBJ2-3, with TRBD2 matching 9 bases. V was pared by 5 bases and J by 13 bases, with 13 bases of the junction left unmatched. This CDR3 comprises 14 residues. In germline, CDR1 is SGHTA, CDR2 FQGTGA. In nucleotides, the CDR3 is TGTGCCAGCAGCCTTAGCGGGAGCACAGATACCAAGTATTTT. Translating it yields CASSLSGSTDTKYF.

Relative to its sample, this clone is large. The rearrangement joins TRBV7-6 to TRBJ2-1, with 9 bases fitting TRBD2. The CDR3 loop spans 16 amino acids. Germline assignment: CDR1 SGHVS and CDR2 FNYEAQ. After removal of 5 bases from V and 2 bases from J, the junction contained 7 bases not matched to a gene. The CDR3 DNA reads TGTGCCAGCAGCCAATTAAGCGGGGGGACCTACAATGAGCAGTTCTTC. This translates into CASSQLSGGTYNEQFF.

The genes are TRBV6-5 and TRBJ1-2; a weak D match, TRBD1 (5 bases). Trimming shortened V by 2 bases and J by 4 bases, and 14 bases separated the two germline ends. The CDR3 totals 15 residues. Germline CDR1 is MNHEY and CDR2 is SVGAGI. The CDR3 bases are TGTGCCAGCAGTTACGGGGCAGGTGATCTCTATGGCTACACCTTC. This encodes CASSYGAGDLYGYTF.

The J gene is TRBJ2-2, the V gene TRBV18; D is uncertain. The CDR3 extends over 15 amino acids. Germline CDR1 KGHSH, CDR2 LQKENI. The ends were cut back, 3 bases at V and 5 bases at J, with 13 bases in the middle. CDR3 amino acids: CASSPLIGNTGELFF. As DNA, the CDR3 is TGTGCCAGCTCACCGTTGATAGGGAATACCGGGGAGCTGTTTTTT.

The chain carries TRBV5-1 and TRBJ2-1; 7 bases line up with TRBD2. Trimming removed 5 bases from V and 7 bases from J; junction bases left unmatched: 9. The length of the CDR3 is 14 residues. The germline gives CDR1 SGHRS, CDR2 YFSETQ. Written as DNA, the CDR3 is TGCGCCAGCAGAGCGGCGGGAGAGTCGAATGAGCAGTTCTTC. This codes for CASRAAGESNEQFF.

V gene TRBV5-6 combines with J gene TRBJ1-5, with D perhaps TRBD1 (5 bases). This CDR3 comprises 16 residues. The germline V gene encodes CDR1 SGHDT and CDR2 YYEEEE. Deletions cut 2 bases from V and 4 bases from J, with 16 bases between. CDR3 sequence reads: CASSFGTIGLNQPQHF. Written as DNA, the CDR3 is TGTGCCAGCAGCTTCGGGACGATAGGGCTAAATCAGCCCCAGCATTTT.

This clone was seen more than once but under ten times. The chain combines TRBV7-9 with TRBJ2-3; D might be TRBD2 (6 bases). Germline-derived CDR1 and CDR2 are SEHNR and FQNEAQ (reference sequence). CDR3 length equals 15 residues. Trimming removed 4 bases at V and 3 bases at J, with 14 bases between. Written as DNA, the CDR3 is TGTGCCAGCAGCTCACGACTAGAGGCAACAGATACGCAGTATTTT. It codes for CASSSRLEATDTQYF. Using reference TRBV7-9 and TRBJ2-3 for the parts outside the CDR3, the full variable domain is DTGVSQNPRHKITKRGQNVTFRCDPISEHNRLYWYRQTLGQGPEFLTYFQNEAQLEKSRLLSDRFSAERPKGSFSTLEIQRTEQGDSAMYLCASSSRLEATDTQYFGPGTRLTVL.

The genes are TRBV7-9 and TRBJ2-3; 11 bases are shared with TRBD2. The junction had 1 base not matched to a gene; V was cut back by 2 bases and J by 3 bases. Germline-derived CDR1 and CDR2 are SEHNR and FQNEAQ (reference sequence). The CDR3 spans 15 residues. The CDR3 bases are TGTGCCAGCAGCTTACGACTAGCGGGGACAGATACGCAGTATTTT. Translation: CASSLRLAGTDTQYF.

CDR3 amino acids: CASSRDLGTDTQYF. DNA of the CDR3: TGTGCCAGCAGCCGGGACTTAGGCACAGATACGCAGTATTTT. V gene TRBV7-2 combines with J gene TRBJ2-3; perhaps TRBD2 as D (6 bases). The CDR3 extends over 14 amino acids. The germline V and J ends were trimmed by 5 bases and 1 base, with 10 bases remaining between them. CDR1 and CDR2 from the germline V gene are SGHTA and FQGNSA.

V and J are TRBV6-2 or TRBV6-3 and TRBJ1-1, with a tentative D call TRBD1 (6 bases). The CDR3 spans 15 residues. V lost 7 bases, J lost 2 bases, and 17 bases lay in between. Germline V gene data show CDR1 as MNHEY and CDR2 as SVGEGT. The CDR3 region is CASTPEPGANTEAFF. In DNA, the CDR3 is TGTGCCAGCACCCCGGAACCAGGGGCCAACACTGAAGCTTTCTTT.

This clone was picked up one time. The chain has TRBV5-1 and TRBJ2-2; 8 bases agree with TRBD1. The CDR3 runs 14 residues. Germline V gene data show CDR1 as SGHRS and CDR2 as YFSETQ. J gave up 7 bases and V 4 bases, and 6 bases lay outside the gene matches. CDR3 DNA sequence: TGCGCCAGCAGCCGGACAGGGTGGGGCGGGGAGCTGTTTTTT. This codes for CASSRTGWGGELFF.

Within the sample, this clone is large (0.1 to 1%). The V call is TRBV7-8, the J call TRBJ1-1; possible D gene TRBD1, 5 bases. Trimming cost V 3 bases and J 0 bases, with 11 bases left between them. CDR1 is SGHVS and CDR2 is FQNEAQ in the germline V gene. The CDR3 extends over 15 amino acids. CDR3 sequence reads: CASSLGEGLNTEAFF. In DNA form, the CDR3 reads TGTGCCAGCAGCTTGGGGGAGGGATTGAACACTGAAGCTTTCTTT.

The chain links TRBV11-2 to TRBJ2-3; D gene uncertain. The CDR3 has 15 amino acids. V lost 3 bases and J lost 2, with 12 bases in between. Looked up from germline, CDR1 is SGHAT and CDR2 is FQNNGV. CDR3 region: CASSFLGEDTDTQYF. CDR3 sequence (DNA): TGTGCCAGCAGCTTTCTTGGAGAGGACACAGATACGCAGTATTTT.

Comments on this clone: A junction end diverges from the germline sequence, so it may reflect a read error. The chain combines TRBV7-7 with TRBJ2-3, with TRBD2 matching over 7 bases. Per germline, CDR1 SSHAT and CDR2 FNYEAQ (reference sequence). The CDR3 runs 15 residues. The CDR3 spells CASSLGREGTDTQYF. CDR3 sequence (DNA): TGTGCTAGCAGCTTAGGTCGGGAGGGCACAGATACGCAGTATTTT.

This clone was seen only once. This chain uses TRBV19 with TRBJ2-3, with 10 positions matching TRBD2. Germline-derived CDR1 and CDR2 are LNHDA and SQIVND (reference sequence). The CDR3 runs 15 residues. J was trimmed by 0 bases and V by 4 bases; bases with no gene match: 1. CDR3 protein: CASSRTSGSTDTQYF. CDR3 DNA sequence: TGTGCCAGTAGTAGGACTAGCGGTAGCACAGATACGCAGTATTTT.

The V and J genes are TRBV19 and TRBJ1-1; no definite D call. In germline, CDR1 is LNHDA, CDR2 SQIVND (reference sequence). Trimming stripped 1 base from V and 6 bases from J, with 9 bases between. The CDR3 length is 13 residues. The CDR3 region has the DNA TGTGCCAGTAGTATAGTGGACGGTCCTGAAGCTTTCTTT. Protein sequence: CASSIVDGPEAFF.

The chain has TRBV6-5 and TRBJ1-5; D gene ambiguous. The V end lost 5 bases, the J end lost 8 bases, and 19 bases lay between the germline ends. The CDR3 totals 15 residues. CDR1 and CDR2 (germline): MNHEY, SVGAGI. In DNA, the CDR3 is TGTGCCAGCAGTCCTACAACATCTTCGGGGAAGCCCCAGCATTTT. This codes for CASSPTTSSGKPQHF.

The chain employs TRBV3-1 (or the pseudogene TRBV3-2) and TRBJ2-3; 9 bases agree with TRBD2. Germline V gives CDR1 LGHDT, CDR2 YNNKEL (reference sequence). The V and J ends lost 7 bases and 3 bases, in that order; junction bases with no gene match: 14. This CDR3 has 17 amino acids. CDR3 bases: TGTGCCAGCACCCCTTGGGGCGGGAGGGCCGGGACAGATACGCAGTATTTT. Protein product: CASTPWGGRAGTDTQYF.

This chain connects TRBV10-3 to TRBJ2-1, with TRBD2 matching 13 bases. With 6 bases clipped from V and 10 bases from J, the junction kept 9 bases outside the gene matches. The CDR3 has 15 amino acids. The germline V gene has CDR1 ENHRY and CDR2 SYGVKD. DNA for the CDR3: TGTGCCATCAGCGAGGGGACTAGCGGGGCAGGGGAGCAGTTCTTC. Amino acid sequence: CAISEGTSGAGEQFF.

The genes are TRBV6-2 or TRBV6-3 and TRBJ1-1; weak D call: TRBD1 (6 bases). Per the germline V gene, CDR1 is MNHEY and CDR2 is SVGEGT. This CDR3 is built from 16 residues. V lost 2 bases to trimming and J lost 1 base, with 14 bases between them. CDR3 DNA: TGTGCCAGCAGTTACCTAACGACAGGCTGGAACACTGAAGCTTTCTTT. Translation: CASSYLTTGWNTEAFF.

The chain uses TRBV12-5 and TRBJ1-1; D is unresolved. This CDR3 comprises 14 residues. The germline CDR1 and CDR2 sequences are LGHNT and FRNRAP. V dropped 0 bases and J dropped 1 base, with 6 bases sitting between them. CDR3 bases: TGTGCTAGTGGTTTGGTGCCAGGGAACACTGAAGCTTTCTTT. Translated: CASGLVPGNTEAFF. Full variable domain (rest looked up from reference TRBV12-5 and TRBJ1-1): DARVTQTPRHKVTEMGQEVTMRCQPILGHNTVFWYRQTMMQGLELLAYFRNRAPLDDSGMPKDRFSAEMPDATLATLKIQPSEPRDSAVYFCASGLVPGNTEAFFGQGTRLTVV.

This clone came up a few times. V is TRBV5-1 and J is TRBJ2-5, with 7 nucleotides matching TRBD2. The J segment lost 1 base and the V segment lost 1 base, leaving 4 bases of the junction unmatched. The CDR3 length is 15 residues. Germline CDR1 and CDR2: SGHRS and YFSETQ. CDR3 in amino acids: CASSLILAAQETQYF. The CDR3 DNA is TGCGCCAGCAGCTTGATCCTAGCGGCCCAAGAGACCCAGTACTTC.

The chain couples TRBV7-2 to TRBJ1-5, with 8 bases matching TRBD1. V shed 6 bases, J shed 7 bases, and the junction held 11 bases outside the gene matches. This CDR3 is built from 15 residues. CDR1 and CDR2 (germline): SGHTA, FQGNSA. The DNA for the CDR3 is TGTGCCAGCAGTCGACTTACAGGGGGGGGACAGCCCCAGCATTTT. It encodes CASSRLTGGGQPQHF.

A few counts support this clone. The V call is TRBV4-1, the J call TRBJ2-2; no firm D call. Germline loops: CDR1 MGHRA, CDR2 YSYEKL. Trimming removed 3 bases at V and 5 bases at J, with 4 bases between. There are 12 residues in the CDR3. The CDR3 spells CASSHATGELFF. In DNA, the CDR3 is TGCGCCAGCAGCCATGCTACCGGGGAGCTGTTTTTT.

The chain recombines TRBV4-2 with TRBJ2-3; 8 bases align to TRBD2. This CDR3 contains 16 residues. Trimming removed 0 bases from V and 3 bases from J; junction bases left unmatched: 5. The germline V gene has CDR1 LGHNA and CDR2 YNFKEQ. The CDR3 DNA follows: TGTGCCAGCAGCCAAGAGTGGGCTAGCGGGACAGATACGCAGTATTTT. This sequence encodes CASSQEWASGTDTQYF.

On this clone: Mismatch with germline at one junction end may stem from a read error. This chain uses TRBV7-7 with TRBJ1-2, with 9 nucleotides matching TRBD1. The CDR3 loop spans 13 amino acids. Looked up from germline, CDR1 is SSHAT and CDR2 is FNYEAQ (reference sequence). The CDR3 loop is CASSPGTGYGYTF. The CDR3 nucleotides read TGTGCTAGCAGCCCAGGGACAGGGTATGGCTACACCTTC.

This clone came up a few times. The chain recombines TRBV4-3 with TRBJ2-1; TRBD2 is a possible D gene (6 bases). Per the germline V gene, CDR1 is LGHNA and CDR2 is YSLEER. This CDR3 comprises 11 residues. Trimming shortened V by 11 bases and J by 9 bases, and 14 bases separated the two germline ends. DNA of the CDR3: TGCGCCCAAAGGTTGGAGGGTGAGCAGTTCTTC. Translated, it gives CAQRLEGEQFF.

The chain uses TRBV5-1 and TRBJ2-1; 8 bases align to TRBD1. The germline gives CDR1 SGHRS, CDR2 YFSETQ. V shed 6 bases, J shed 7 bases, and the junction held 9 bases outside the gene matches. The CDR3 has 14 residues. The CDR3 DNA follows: TGCGCCAGCACCATCTTGACAGGGGCAAATGAGCAGTTCTTC. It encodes CASTILTGANEQFF.

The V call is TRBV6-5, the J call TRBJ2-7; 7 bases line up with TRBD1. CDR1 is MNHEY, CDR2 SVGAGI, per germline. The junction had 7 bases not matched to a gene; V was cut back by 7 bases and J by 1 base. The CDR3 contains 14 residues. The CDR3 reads CASTSPGQSYEQYF. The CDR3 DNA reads TGTGCCAGCACCTCCCCGGGACAGTCCTACGAGCAGTACTTC.

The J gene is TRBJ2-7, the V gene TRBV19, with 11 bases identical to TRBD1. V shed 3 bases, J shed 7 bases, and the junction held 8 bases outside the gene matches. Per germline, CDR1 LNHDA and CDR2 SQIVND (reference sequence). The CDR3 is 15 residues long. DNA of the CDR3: TGTGCCAGTAGTATGTTTGGACAGGGGGCGTTGGAGCAGTACTTC. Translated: CASSMFGQGALEQYF.